The 24 T cell receptor beta chains reported below all come from one sample, sequenced in a study of graft-versus-host responses after intestinal transplantation. Sequencing was performed with immunoSEQ multiplex PCR; in TCRdb, only in-frame clones are kept and a portion is missing. The repertoire holds about 8,200 clones, over 90% seen once, with around 1.9% in the top ten. The sample in question was PBMCs, obtained 11 days after intestinal transplantation. The receptors derive from a human patient who received an intestinal transplant, so some T cells may come from the graft donor.

Remarks on this clone: Sequence at one end of the junction differs from germline and may be a read error. V and J are TRBV7-7 and TRBJ1-1, with D possibly TRBD1 on 5 matching bases. There are 13 residues in the CDR3. Germline values: CDR1 SSHAT, CDR2 FNYEAQ (reference sequence). The DNA for the CDR3 is TGTGCTAGCAGCCTGACAGTGAACACTGAAGCTTTCTTT. This translates into CASSLTVNTEAFF.

V and J are TRBV4-1 and TRBJ1-1, with 9 bases fitting TRBD1. The V gene's germline CDR1 is MGHRA and CDR2 YSYEKL. Trimming at V came to 6 bases and at J to 3 bases, leaving 5 bases not matched to a gene. The CDR3 has 14 residues. As DNA, the CDR3 is TGCGCCAGCAGACCGGGACAGGGAGACACTGAAGCTTTCTTT. It codes for CASRPGQGDTEAFF.

The chain recombines TRBV6-5 with TRBJ1-1; D might be TRBD1 (6 bases). V lost 0 bases to trimming and J lost 1 base, with 6 bases between them. The length of the CDR3 is 14 residues. Looked up from germline, CDR1 is MNHEY and CDR2 is SVGAGI. CDR3 DNA: TGTGCCAGCAGTTACTCCAGGGGGAACACTGAAGCTTTCTTT. Translation gives CASSYSRGNTEAFF.

This chain joins TRBV5-6 and TRBJ2-1; D is perhaps TRBD2 (6 bases). The CDR3 consists of 15 residues. Trimming cost V 4 bases and J 7 bases, with 18 bases left between them. CDR1 and CDR2 (germline): SGHDT, YYEEEE. As DNA, the CDR3 is TGTGCCAGCAGCCACGGGCCGGGGGAGGAAAATGAGCAGTTCTTC. This encodes CASSHGPGEENEQFF.

The chain links TRBV29-1 to TRBJ2-1, with 8 bases lining up with TRBD1. V shed 4 bases and J 3 bases; nucleotides not matched to a gene: 5. CDR1 SQVTM and CDR2 ANQGSEA come from the germline V gene. The CDR3 totals 14 residues. CDR3 amino acids: CSVVGTGLYNEQFF. The CDR3 nucleotides read TGCAGCGTTGTGGGGACAGGCCTCTACAATGAGCAGTTCTTC.

This rearrangement joins TRBV15 to TRBJ2-5, with D perhaps matching TRBD1 (7 bases). This CDR3 spans 16 amino acids. Trimming stripped 5 bases from V and 3 bases from J, with 19 bases between. Looked up from germline, CDR1 is LNHNV and CDR2 is YYDKDF (reference sequence). The CDR3, as DNA: TGTGCCACCAGCGGGGGGACAGCGGACCTTGAAGAGACCCAGTACTTC. Its translation: CATSGGTADLEETQYF.

The V gene is TRBV2, the J gene TRBJ2-5; TRBD1 matches 10 bases. CDR1 is SNHLY and CDR2 is FYNNEI in the germline V gene. V gave up 4 bases and J gave up 5 bases; unmatched junction bases: 4. The CDR3 contains 14 residues. CDR3 sequence: CASSVGQGIETQYF. DNA for the CDR3: TGTGCCAGCAGTGTGGGACAGGGGATTGAGACCCAGTACTTC. Based on the CDR3 plus reference TRBV2 and TRBJ2-5, the full variable domain is EPEVTQTPSHQVTQMGQEVILRCVPISNHLYFYWYRQILGQKVEFLVSFYNNEISEKSEIFDDQFSVERPDGSNFTLKIRSTKLEDSAMYFCASSVGQGIETQYFGPGTRLLVL.

V usage is TRBV21-1 and J usage is TRBJ1-1; the table's D call, TRBD1, was not checked against the DNA. TRBV21-1 is classified as a pseudogene. The CDR3 spans 17 residues. CDR3 amino acids: CASSKPGQGARDTEAFF. In DNA, the CDR3 is TGTGCCAGCAGCAAACCCGGACAGGGGGCAAGGGACACTGAAGCTTTCTTT.

The rearrangement links TRBV5-4 to TRBJ1-2; D ambiguous. V was pared by 1 base and J by 7 bases, with 11 bases between. Germline V gene lookup returns CDR1 SGHNT and CDR2 YYREEE (reference sequence). CDR3 size: 13 residues. CDR3 DNA: TGTGCCAGCAGCTTGAACGGGGATCCTGGCTACACCTTC. This translates into CASSLNGDPGYTF.

The chain links TRBV7-8 to TRBJ1-5; D gene unclear. Germline V CDR1 and CDR2: SGHVS, FQNEAQ. The CDR3 length is 12 residues. V was shortened by 5 bases and J by 11 bases, with 13 bases between the two germline ends. The CDR3: CASSVVSEAQHF. In DNA form, the CDR3 reads TGTGCCAGCAGCGTCGTTAGCGAGGCCCAGCATTTT.

CDR3: CAIRGTSGPHTDTQYF. In DNA form, the CDR3 reads TGTGCCATCAGGGGGACTAGCGGACCCCACACAGATACGCAGTATTTT. The chain joins TRBV10-3 to TRBJ2-3; TRBD2 matches 11 bases. Looked up from germline, CDR1 is ENHRY and CDR2 is SYGVKD. Losses at the gene ends were 6 bases for V and 2 bases for J; bases not matched to a gene: 7. The CDR3 has 16 amino acids.

A single count supports this clone. The chain couples TRBV15 to TRBJ2-3; no firm D call. V shed 0 bases and J shed 1 base, with 5 bases lying between them. The CDR3 runs to 14 residues. The germline CDR1 and CDR2 sequences are LNHNV and YYDKDF (reference sequence). The CDR3 is CATSRDSRTDTQYF. The CDR3 DNA is TGTGCCACCAGCAGAGATTCTCGCACAGATACGCAGTATTTT.

This CDR3 is CASSLQETQYF. DNA of the CDR3: TGTGCCAGCAGCCTCCAAGAGACCCAGTACTTC. The chain carries TRBV6-5 and TRBJ2-5; D is ambiguous. The CDR3 has 11 amino acids. Trimming removed 6 bases from V and 1 base from J, with 3 bases in between. Germline V lookup: CDR1 MNHEY, CDR2 SVGAGI.

The CDR3 DNA is TGTGCCAGCGACCCGACTAGCGGGAGGGAAGAGACCCAGTACTTC. Translating it yields CASDPTSGREETQYF. The genes are TRBV6-5 and TRBJ2-5; 14 positions agree with TRBD2. CDR3 length: 15 residues. Trimming cost V 8 bases and J 3 bases; bases outside gene matches: 5. Germline V gene data show CDR1 as MNHEY and CDR2 as SVGAGI.

This clone was recorded a few times. The V call is TRBV9, the J call TRBJ2-1; D may be TRBD2 (6 bases). In germline, CDR1 is SGDLS, CDR2 YYNGEE. The germline V and J ends were trimmed by 0 bases and 2 bases, with 12 bases remaining between them. The CDR3 length is 16 residues. The CDR3 bases are TGTGCCAGCAGCGTAGGCGGAGGGAACCCCTACAATGAGCAGTTCTTC. Amino acids: CASSVGGGNPYNEQFF. Filled out from reference TRBV9 and TRBJ2-1, the complete variable domain reads DSGVTQTPKHLITATGQRVTLRCSPRSGDLSVYWYQQSLDQGLQFLIQYYNGEERAKGNILERFSAQQFPDLHSELNLSSLELGDSALYFCASSVGGGNPYNEQFFGPGTRLTVL.

The chain has TRBV15 and TRBJ2-1; TRBD2 aligns across 8 bases. The CDR3 sequence is 17 residues long. Germline-derived CDR1 and CDR2 are LNHNV and YYDKDF (reference sequence). V was pared by 1 base and J by 5 bases, with 10 bases of the junction left unmatched. CDR3 nucleotide sequence: TGTGCCACCAGCAGAGTCCCCAGCGGGAGTAGGGACAATGAGCAGTTCTTC. Translation: CATSRVPSGSRDNEQFF.

The V gene is TRBV19, the J gene TRBJ1-1; 8 bases match TRBD1. This CDR3 is built from 13 residues. V lost 6 bases, J lost 3 bases, and 3 bases stayed unmatched. Per the germline V gene, CDR1 is LNHDA and CDR2 is SQIVND (reference sequence). CDR3 bases: TGTGCCAGTAGGATGACAGGGGACACTGAAGCTTTCTTT. The encoded protein is CASRMTGDTEAFF.

This clone was observed a single time. The chain couples TRBV29-1 to TRBJ2-3; 8 bases fit TRBD2. There are 13 residues in the CDR3. Germline V lookup: CDR1 SQVTM, CDR2 ANQGSEA. J lost 1 base, V lost 5 bases, and 2 bases had no gene match. DNA of the CDR3: TGCAGCGTTCGGGGGGGCCGCACAGATACGCAGTATTTT. Amino acids: CSVRGGRTDTQYF.

The V gene is TRBV15, the J gene TRBJ2-2, with a tentative D call TRBD2 (5 bases). V lost 9 bases and J 0 bases, leaving 8 bases between the germline ends. Per germline, CDR1 LNHNV and CDR2 YYDKDF (reference sequence). The CDR3 contains 13 residues. The CDR3: CATWTPNTGELFF. DNA of the CDR3: TGTGCCACGTGGACTCCGAACACCGGGGAGCTGTTTTTT.

The rearrangement uses TRBV28 and TRBJ2-7; 7 positions match TRBD2. CDR1 and CDR2 (germline): MDHEN, SYDVKM. This CDR3 has 13 amino acids. The V gene end was trimmed by 7 bases and the J gene end by 6 bases; junction bases not matched to a gene: 9. The CDR3 nucleotides read TGTGCCAGCACTAGGGGAGGGAGTAGCGAGCAGTACTTC. This encodes CASTRGGSSEQYF.

The table lists this clone with a few counts. The rearrangement uses TRBV2 and TRBJ2-1, with TRBD2 matching over 7 bases. The junction had 10 bases not matched to a gene; V was cut back by 6 bases and J by 8 bases. The CDR3 is 14 residues long. Germline CDR1 and CDR2: SNHLY and FYNNEI. CDR3 in DNA: TGTGCCAGCAGCGGGACTGGCGGGAGTGATGAGCAGTTCTTC. It codes for CASSGTGGSDEQFF.

This CDR3 reads CASSLGLAGGQETQYF. The DNA of the CDR3 is TGTGCCAGCAGCTTAGGGCTAGCGGGGGGCCAAGAGACCCAGTACTTC. The rearrangement uses TRBV11-2 and TRBJ2-5; 11 positions match TRBD2. V shed 1 base and J 1 base; nucleotides not matched to a gene: 2. The CDR3 totals 16 residues. Per germline, CDR1 SGHAT and CDR2 FQNNGV.

The chain's CDR3 is CASSSFRLAGATSTDTQYF. The CDR3 nucleotides are TGTGCCAGCAGCTCCTTCCGACTAGCGGGCGCCACTAGCACAGATACGCAGTATTTT. This rearrangement joins TRBV11-2 to TRBJ2-3, with 10 bases aligning to TRBD2. The V gene end was trimmed by 4 bases and the J gene end by 0 bases; junction bases not matched to a gene: 13. Germline CDR1 and CDR2: SGHAT and FQNNGV. The CDR3 consists of 19 residues. Full variable domain (rest looked up from reference TRBV11-2 and TRBJ2-3): EAGVAQSPRYKIIEKRQSVAFWCNPISGHATLYWYQQILGQGPKLLIQFQNNGVVDDSQLPKDRFSAERLKGVDSTLKIQPAKLEDSAVYLCASSSFRLAGATSTDTQYFGPGTRLTVL.

The genes are TRBV27 and TRBJ1-6, with TRBD1 as a possible D gene (6 bases). Trimming removed 8 bases from V and 8 bases from J, with 13 bases in between. The CDR3 sequence is 13 residues long. Germline values: CDR1 MNHEY, CDR2 SMNVEV (reference sequence). In nucleotides, the CDR3 is TGTGCCAGCGGGGTCTACAGGGATTCACCCCTCCACTTT. Residues: CASGVYRDSPLHF.